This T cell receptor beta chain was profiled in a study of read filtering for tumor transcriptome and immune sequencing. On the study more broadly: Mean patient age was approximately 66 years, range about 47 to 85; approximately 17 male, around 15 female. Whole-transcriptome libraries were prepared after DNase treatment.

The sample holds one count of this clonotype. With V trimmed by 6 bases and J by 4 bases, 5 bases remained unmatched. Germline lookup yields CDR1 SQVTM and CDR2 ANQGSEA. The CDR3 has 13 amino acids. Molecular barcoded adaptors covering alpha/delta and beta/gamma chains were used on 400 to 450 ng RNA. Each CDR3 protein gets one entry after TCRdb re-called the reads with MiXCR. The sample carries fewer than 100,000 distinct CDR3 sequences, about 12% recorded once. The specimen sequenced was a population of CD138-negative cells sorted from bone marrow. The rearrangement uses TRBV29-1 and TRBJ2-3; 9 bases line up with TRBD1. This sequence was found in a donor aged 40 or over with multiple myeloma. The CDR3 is CSVLGQGSDTQYF. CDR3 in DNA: TGCAGCGTCTTAGGACAGGGGTCAGATACGCAGTATTTT.